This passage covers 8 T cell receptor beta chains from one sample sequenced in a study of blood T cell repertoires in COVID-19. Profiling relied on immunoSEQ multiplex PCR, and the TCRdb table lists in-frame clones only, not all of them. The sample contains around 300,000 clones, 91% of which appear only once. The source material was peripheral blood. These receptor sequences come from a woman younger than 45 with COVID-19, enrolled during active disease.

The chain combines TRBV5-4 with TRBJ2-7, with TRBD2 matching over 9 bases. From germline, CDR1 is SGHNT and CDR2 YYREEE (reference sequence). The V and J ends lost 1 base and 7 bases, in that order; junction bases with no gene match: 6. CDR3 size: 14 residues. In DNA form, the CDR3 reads TGTGCCAGCAGCTTGTATGGTAGCGGGAGTGAGCAGTACTTC. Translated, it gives CASSLYGSGSEQYF.

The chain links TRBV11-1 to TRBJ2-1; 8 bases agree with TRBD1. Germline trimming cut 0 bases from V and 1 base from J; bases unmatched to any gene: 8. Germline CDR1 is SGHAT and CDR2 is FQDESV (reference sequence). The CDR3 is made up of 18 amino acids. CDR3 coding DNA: TGTGCCAGCAGCTTAGCGGCCTACAGGGGGAGTTCCTACAATGAGCAGTTCTTC. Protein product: CASSLAAYRGSSYNEQFF.

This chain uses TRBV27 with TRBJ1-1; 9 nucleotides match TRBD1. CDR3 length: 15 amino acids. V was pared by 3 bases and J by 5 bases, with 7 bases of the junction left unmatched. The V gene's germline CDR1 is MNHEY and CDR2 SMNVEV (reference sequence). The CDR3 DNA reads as TGTGCCAGCAGTTTTGCCGGACAGGGGTGGACTGAAGCTTTCTTT. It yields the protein CASSFAGQGWTEAFF.

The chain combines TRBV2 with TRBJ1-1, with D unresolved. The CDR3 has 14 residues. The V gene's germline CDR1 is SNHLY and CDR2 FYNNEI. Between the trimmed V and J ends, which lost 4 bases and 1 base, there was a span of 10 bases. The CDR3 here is CASSVRRGNTEAFF. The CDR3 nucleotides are TGTGCCAGCAGTGTACGACGGGGGAACACTGAAGCTTTCTTT.

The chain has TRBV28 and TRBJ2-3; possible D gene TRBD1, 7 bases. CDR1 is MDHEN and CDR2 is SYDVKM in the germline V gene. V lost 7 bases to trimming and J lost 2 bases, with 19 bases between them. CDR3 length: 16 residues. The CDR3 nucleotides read TGTGCCAGCACCATGGAGGGGGCAGGACCCACAGATACGCAGTATTTT. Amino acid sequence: CASTMEGAGPTDTQYF.

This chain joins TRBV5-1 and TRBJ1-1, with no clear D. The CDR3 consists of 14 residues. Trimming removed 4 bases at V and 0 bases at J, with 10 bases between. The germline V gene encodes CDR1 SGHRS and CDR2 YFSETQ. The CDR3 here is CASSRLYMNTEAFF. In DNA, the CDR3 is TGCGCCAGCAGCCGACTGTACATGAACACTGAAGCTTTCTTT. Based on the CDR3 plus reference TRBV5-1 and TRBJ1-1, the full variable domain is KAGVTQTPRYLIKTRGQQVTLSCSPISGHRSVSWYQQTPGQGLQFLFEYFSETQRNKGNFPGRFSGRQFSNSRSEMNVSTLELGDSALYLCASSRLYMNTEAFFGQGTRLTVV.

The DNA for the CDR3 is TGTGCCAGCAGCTTAGTTTGGACCGGGACAGGGGGCACTGAAGCTTTCTTT. This encodes CASSLVWTGTGGTEAFF. The rearrangement uses TRBV7-8 and TRBJ1-1; 11 bases are shared with TRBD1. V lost 1 base, J lost 4 bases, and 8 bases stayed unmatched. The CDR3 covers 17 residues. In germline, CDR1 is SGHVS, CDR2 FQNEAQ.

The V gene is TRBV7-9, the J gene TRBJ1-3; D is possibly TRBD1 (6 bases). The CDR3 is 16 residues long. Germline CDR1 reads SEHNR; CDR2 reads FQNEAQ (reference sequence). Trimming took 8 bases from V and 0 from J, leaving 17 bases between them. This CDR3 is CASREVGQTSGNTIYF. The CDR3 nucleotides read TGTGCCAGCCGGGAGGTGGGACAAACCTCTGGAAACACCATATATTTT.